The next 17 T cell receptor beta chains were all read from a single sample in a study. TCRdb fed the 5' RACE reads into MiXCR, producing one record per CDR3 protein. Among 9,500 to 13,000 distinct CDR3 sequences listed, around 46% were seen once. Sequences were obtained from tumor-infiltrating naive CD4+ T cells sorted from the breast tumor. Stated subset: naive CD4+ T cells, CD4+CD45RA+CD25-. These receptors were taken from a female donor with breast cancer.

This clonotype is medium-sized (0.01 to 0.1%) by share. Here the CDR3 reads CSARDLQGTEPQHF. For the CDR3, the DNA is TGCAGTGCTAGAGATCTGCAAGGTACGGAGCCCCAGCATTTT. The V and J genes are TRBV20-1 and TRBJ1-5; the D is unclear. V was pared by 0 bases and J by 8 bases, with 14 bases between. The germline V gene encodes CDR1 DFQATT and CDR2 SNEGSKA (reference sequence). This CDR3 spans 14 amino acids.

This clonotype was seen a handful of times. The CDR3 protein is CASSLPGTDTQYF. DNA of the CDR3: TGTGCCAGCAGCTTACCGGGAACAGATACGCAGTATTTT. The chain combines TRBV7-3 with TRBJ2-3, with D maybe TRBD2 (5 bases). Germline CDR1 is SGHTA and CDR2 is FQGTGA. V dropped 2 bases and J dropped 3 bases, with 6 bases sitting between them. CDR3 length equals 13 residues.

The chain recombines TRBV7-8 with TRBJ2-5; unclear D gene. Germline lookup yields CDR1 SGHVS and CDR2 FQNEAQ. The CDR3 totals 13 residues. Between the trimmed V and J ends, which lost 5 bases and 5 bases, there was a span of 12 bases. The CDR3 protein is CASSASLWETQYF. The CDR3 DNA reads as TGTGCCAGCAGCGCAAGCCTCTGGGAGACCCAGTACTTC.

The rearrangement links TRBV4-2 to TRBJ2-3, with TRBD2 matching over 9 bases. The CDR3 is 13 amino acids. Germline loops: CDR1 LGHNA, CDR2 YNFKEQ. V shed 8 bases and J 9 bases; nucleotides not matched to a gene: 9. DNA of the CDR3: TGTGCCAGCTCGTCCGCGGGAGGGGGCACGCAGTATTTT. This encodes CASSSAGGGTQYF.

The chain has TRBV10-3 and TRBJ2-7; a possible D gene is TRBD1 (6 bases). Germline assignment: CDR1 ENHRY and CDR2 SYGVKD. The CDR3 length is 13 residues. Between the trimmed V and J ends, which lost 5 bases and 4 bases, there was a span of 12 bases. The CDR3 bases are TGTGCCATCAGTTTCGGACAGACATACGAGCAGTACTTC. Translation: CAISFGQTYEQYF.

With regard to this clonotype: An end of the junction differs from the germline gene, which may be a read error. The chain couples TRBV20-1 to TRBJ1-5; weak D call: TRBD1 (5 bases). The CDR3 runs 13 residues. Germline CDR1 reads DFQATT; CDR2 reads SNEGSKA (reference sequence). The CDR3 loop is CSARFGGGQPQHF. Written as DNA, the CDR3 is TGCAGTGCTAGGTTTGGGGGTGGTCAGCCCCAGCATTTC.

This clonotype showed up just a few times. The chain carries TRBV5-5 and TRBJ2-1, with no clear D. CDR3 length: 13 residues. Trimming stripped 4 bases from V and 6 bases from J, with 11 bases between. Per germline, CDR1 SGHKS and CDR2 YYEKEE (reference sequence). CDR3 DNA sequence: TGTGCCAGCAGCGCGACACGGAGCAATGAGCAGTTCTTC. Its translation: CASSATRSNEQFF.

The gene calls are TRBV7-9 and TRBJ1-1, with D uncertain. CDR3 length: 14 residues. The germline V and J ends were trimmed by 2 bases and 1 base, with 8 bases remaining between them. Germline V gene lookup returns CDR1 SEHNR and CDR2 FQNEAQ (reference sequence). The chain's CDR3 is CASSLISGNTEAFF. CDR3 in DNA: TGTGCCAGCAGCTTAATTTCTGGGAACACTGAAGCTTTCTTT. Supplemented by reference TRBV7-9 and TRBJ1-1, the full variable domain reads DTGVSQNPRHKITKRGQNVTFRCDPISEHNRLYWYRQTLGQGPEFLTYFQNEAQLEKSRLLSDRFSAERPKGSFSTLEIQRTEQGDSAMYLCASSLISGNTEAFFGQGTRLTVV.

The genes are TRBV6-2 or TRBV6-3 and TRBJ2-1; 10 bases align to TRBD2. Germline CDR1 is MNHEY and CDR2 is SVGEGT. The V and J ends lost 2 bases and 6 bases, in that order; junction bases with no gene match: 4. CDR3 size: 15 residues. The CDR3 nucleotides are TGTGCCAGCAGTTACAGTCTAGCGGGAGCCAATGAGCAGTTCTTC. As protein: CASSYSLAGANEQFF.

This clonotype occurred once. The junction differs from germline at one of its ends, possibly a read error. The V call is TRBV11-1, the J call TRBJ2-1; the match to TRBD2 covers 9 bases. This CDR3 contains 16 residues. Germline V gives CDR1 SGHAT, CDR2 FQDESV (reference sequence). The CDR3 loop is CASSPRGGRVHNEQFF. Here the CDR3 DNA reads TGCGCCAGCAGCCCGCGGGGCGGGAGGGTCCACAATGAGCAGTTCTTC.

This clonotype was seen a handful of times. This chain joins TRBV20-1 and TRBJ2-1, with 10 bases fitting TRBD2. Germline assignment: CDR1 DFQATT and CDR2 SNEGSKA (reference sequence). CDR3 length: 13 amino acids. Losses at the gene ends were 4 bases for V and 4 bases for J; bases not matched to a gene: 1. CDR3 sequence reads: CSATSGSYNEQFF. The CDR3 region has the DNA TGCAGTGCTACTAGCGGGAGTTACAATGAGCAGTTCTTC.

The rearrangement uses TRBV5-5 and TRBJ2-7; 13 bases line up with TRBD2. The length of the CDR3 is 15 residues. The trim removed 4 bases at V and 0 bases at J, leaving 1 base unmatched. The germline CDR1 and CDR2 sequences are SGHKS and YYEKEE (reference sequence). CDR3: CASSGLAGVSYEQYF. CDR3 coding DNA: TGTGCCAGCAGCGGACTAGCGGGAGTCTCCTACGAGCAGTACTTC.

This clonotype turned up a few times. The chain carries TRBV7-2 and TRBJ2-1, with TRBD1 identical over 10 bases. The V and J ends lost 1 base and 15 bases, in that order; junction bases with no gene match: 6. The CDR3 is made up of 13 amino acids. From germline, CDR1 is SGHTA and CDR2 FQGNSA. CDR3 DNA sequence: TGTGCCAGCAGCTTAGATAGGACAGGGGGGCGGTTCTTC. The encoded protein is CASSLDRTGGRFF. Using reference TRBV7-2 and TRBJ2-1 for the parts outside the CDR3, the full variable domain is GAGVSQSPSNKVTEKGKDVELRCDPISGHTALYWYRQSLGQGLEFLIYFQGNSAPDKSGLPSDRFSAERTGGSVSTLTIQRTQQEDSAVYLCASSLDRTGGRFFGPGTRLTVL.

This clonotype was seen a handful of times. The chain is built from TRBV5-1 and TRBJ2-1; 10 bases match TRBD2. Looked up from germline, CDR1 is SGHRS and CDR2 is YFSETQ. The junction had 5 bases not matched to a gene; V was cut back by 2 bases and J by 6 bases. CDR3 size: 15 residues. CDR3 sequence reads: CASSFLAGASNEQFF. The CDR3 region has the DNA TGCGCCAGCAGCTTCCTAGCGGGAGCCTCCAATGAGCAGTTCTTC.

The chain has TRBV20-1 and TRBJ1-5, with a tentative D call TRBD1 (5 bases). Per germline, CDR1 DFQATT and CDR2 SNEGSKA (reference sequence). The CDR3 is 13 residues long. The V and J ends lost 2 bases and 7 bases respectively, with 12 bases between them. The CDR3 coding sequence is TGCAGTGCTAGATTTCCAGGGTTACAGCCCCAGCATTTT. Translating it yields CSARFPGLQPQHF.

V and J are TRBV12-3 or TRBV12-4 and TRBJ1-1; 7 bases match TRBD1. The CDR3 loop spans 15 amino acids. Trimming took 5 bases from V and 4 from J; bases not matched to a gene: 10. The CDR3 is CASSPDRDVRTEAFF. The CDR3 region has the DNA TGTGCCAGCAGTCCAGACAGGGATGTGCGCACTGAAGCTTTCTTT.

The gene calls are TRBV10-3 and TRBJ2-7, with 8 bases lining up with TRBD1. CDR1 is ENHRY, CDR2 SYGVKD, per germline. CDR3 length equals 13 residues. J lost 4 bases, V lost 4 bases, and 3 bases had no gene match. CDR3 DNA sequence: TGTGCCATCAGTGGGACAGGGCTTTACGAGCAGTACGTC. It codes for CAISGTGLYEQYV.